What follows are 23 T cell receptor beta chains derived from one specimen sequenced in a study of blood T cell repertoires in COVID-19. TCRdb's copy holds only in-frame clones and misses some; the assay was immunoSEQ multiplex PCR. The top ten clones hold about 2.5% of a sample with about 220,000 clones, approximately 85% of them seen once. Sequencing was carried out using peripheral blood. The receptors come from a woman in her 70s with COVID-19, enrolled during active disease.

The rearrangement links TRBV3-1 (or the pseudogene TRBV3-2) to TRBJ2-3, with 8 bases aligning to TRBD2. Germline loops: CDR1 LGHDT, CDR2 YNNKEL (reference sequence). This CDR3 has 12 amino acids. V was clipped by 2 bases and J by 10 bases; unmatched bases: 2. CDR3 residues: CASSQLSGAQYF. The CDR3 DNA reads TGTGCCAGCAGCCAACTTAGCGGGGCGCAGTATTTT.

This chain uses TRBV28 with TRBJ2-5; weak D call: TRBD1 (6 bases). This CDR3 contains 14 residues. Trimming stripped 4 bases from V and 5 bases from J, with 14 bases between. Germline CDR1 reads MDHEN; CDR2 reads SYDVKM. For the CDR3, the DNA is TGTGCCAGCAGTTCGACAGGTGTGGGGGAGACCCAGTACTTC. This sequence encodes CASSSTGVGETQYF.

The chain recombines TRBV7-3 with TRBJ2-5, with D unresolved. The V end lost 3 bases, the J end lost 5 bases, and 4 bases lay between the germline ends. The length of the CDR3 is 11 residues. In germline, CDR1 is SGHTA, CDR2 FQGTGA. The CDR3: CASSFRETQYF. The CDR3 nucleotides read TGTGCCAGCAGCTTCAGGGAGACCCAGTACTTC.

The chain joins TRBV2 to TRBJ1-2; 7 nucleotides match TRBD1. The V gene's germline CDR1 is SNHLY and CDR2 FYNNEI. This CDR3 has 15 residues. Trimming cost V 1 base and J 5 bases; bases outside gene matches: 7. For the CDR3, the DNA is TGTGCCAGCAGTGAAGAACAGGGGCTAGGGTATGGCTACACCTTC. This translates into CASSEEQGLGYGYTF.

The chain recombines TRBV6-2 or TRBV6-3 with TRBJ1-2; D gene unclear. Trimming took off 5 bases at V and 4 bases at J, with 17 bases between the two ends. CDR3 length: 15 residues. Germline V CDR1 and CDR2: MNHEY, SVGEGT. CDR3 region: CASSTEGIPIYGYTF. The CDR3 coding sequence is TGTGCCAGCAGTACAGAAGGCATTCCCATCTATGGCTACACCTTC.

The CDR3 DNA is TGTGCCAGCAGCGTAGCAGGGACAGGGGGGAACGGAGAGCAGTTCTTC. It translates to CASSVAGTGGNGEQFF. The chain links TRBV9 to TRBJ2-1, with TRBD1 matching 11 bases. This CDR3 is built from 16 residues. Germline-derived CDR1 and CDR2 are SGDLS and YYNGEE. J was trimmed by 10 bases and V by 0 bases; bases with no gene match: 9.

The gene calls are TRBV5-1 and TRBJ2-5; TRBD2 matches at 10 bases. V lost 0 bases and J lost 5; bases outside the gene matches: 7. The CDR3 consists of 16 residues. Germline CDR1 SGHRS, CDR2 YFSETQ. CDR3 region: CASSLGASGSWETQYF. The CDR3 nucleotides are TGCGCCAGCAGCTTGGGCGCTAGCGGGAGTTGGGAGACCCAGTACTTC.

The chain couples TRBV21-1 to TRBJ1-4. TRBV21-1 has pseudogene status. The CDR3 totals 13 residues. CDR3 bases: TGTGCCAGAGATTTAGCCAATAATGAAAAACTGTTTTTT. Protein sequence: CARDLANNEKLFF.

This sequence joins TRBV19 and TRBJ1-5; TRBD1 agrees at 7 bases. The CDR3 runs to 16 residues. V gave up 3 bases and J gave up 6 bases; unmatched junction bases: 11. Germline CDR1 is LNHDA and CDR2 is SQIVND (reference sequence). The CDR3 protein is CASSITGVPRGQPQHF. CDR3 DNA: TGTGCCAGTAGTATTACAGGGGTCCCCCGGGGTCAGCCCCAGCATTTT.

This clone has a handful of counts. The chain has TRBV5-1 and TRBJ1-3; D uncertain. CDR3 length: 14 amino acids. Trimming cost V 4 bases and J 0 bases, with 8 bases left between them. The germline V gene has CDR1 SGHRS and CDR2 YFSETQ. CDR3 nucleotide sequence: TGCGCCAGCAGCATAGAGGGCTCTGGAAACACCATATATTTT. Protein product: CASSIEGSGNTIYF.

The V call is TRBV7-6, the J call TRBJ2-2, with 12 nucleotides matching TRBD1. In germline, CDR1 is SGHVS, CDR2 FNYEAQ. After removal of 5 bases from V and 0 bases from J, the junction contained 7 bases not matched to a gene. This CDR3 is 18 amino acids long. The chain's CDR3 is CASSRPGTGGPNTGELFF. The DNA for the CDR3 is TGTGCCAGCAGCCGTCCCGGGACAGGGGGCCCGAACACCGGGGAGCTGTTTTTT.

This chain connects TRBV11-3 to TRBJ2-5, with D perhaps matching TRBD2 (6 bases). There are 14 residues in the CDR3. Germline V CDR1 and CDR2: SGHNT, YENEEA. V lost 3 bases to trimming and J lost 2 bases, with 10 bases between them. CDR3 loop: CASSLMAGQETQYF. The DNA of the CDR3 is TGTGCCAGCAGCTTGATGGCGGGACAAGAGACCCAGTACTTC.

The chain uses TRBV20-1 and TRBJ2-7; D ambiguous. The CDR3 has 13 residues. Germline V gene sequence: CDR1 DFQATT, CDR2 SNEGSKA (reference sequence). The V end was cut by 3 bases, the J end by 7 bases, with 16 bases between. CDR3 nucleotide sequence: TGCAGTGCTAGTGGCCCCGCACTTCGGGAGCAGTACTTC. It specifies CSASGPALREQYF.

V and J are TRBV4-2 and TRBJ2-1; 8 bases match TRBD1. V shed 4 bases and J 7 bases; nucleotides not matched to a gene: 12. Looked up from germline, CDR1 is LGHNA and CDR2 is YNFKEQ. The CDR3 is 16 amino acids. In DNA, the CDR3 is TGTGCCAGCAGCCCGACGGACAGGGAGTTGAGAAATGAGCAGTTCTTC. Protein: CASSPTDRELRNEQFF.

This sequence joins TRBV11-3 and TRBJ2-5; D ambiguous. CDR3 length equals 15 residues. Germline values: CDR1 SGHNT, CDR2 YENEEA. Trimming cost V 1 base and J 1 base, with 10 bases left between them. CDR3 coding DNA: TGTGCCAGCAGCTTAGCTCTACTCGGCCAAGAGACCCAGTACTTC. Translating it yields CASSLALLGQETQYF.

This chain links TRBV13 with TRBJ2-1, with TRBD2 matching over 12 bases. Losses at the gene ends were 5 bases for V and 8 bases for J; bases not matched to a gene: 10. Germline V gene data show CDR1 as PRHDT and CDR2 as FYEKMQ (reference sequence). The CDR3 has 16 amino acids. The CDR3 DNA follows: TGTGCCAGCAGCCCAAGACTAGCGGGAGCCGGTCATGAGCAGTTCTTC. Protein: CASSPRLAGAGHEQFF. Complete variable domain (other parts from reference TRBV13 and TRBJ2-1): AAGVIQSPRHLIKEKRETATLKCYPIPRHDTVYWYQQGPGQDPQFLISFYEKMQSDKGSIPDRFSAQQFSDYHSELNMSSLELGDSALYFCASSPRLAGAGHEQFFGPGTRLTVL.

The CDR3, as DNA: TGTGCCAGCAGTGGACTAGCGGGAACGTGGCCTCCTAACAATGAGCAGTTCTTC. As protein: CASSGLAGTWPPNNEQFF. This chain joins TRBV5-6 and TRBJ2-1; 12 nucleotides align to TRBD2. V lost 5 bases to trimming and J lost 5 bases; unmatched junction nucleotides: 14. This CDR3 has 18 amino acids. CDR1 is SGHDT, CDR2 YYEEEE, per germline.

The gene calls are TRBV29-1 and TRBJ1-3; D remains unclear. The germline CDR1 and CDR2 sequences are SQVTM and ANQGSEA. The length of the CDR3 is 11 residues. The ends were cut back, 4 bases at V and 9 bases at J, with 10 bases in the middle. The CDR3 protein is CSVVRSGTIYF. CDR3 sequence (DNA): TGCAGCGTTGTCCGATCGGGCACCATATATTTT.

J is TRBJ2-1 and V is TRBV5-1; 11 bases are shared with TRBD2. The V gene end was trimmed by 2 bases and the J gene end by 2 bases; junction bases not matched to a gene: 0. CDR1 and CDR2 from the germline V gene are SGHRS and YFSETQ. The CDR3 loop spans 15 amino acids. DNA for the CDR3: TGCGCCAGCAGCTTACTAGCGGGGGCCTACAATGAGCAGTTCTTC. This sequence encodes CASSLLAGAYNEQFF.

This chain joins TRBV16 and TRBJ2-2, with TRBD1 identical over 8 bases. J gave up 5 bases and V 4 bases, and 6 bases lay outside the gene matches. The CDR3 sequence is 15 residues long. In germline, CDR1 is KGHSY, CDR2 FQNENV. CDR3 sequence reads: CASSRRTGRTGELFF. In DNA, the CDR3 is TGTGCCAGCAGCCGAAGGACAGGGCGAACCGGGGAGCTGTTTTTT.

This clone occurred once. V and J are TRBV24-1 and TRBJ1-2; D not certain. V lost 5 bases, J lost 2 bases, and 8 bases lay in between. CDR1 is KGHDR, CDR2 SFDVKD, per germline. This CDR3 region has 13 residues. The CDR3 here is CATSVGINYGYTF. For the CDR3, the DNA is TGTGCCACCAGTGTGGGCATCAACTATGGCTACACCTTC.

CDR3 bases: TGTGCCAGCTCACCGGTCAGGGGGCCGGGGGAGCTGTTTTTT. This sequence encodes CASSPVRGPGELFF. The V call is TRBV18, the J call TRBJ2-2, with 8 bases aligning to TRBD1. Losses at the gene ends were 3 bases for V and 8 bases for J; bases not matched to a gene: 5. Per germline, CDR1 KGHSH and CDR2 LQKENI. The CDR3 has 14 residues. The entire variable domain, with the rest obtained from reference TRBV18 and TRBJ2-2, is as follows: NAGVMQNPRHLVRRRGQEARLRCSPMKGHSHVYWYRQLPEEGLKFMVYLQKENIIDESGMPKERFSAEFPKEGPSILRIQQVVRGDSAAYFCASSPVRGPGELFFGEGSRLTVL.

The CDR3 DNA follows: TGTGCCAGTAGTATACGCAGGGGAGATGGCTACACCTTC. It encodes CASSIRRGDGYTF. This chain connects TRBV19 to TRBJ1-2, with D possibly matching TRBD1 (6 bases). Germline CDR1 and CDR2: LNHDA and SQIVND (reference sequence). V lost 2 bases and J lost 6, with 10 bases in between. There are 13 residues in the CDR3.